Following are 15 T cell receptor beta chains from one sample sequenced in a study of T-cell memory formation after mild COVID-19. From the 5' RACE reads, TCRdb called clonotypes with MiXCR, one entry per CDR3 protein. There are approximately 390,000 distinct CDR3 sequences in the sample; approximately 16% occur only once, and roughly 21% lies in the top ten. The sample was PBMCs or a T cell subset sorted from them (not recorded which). Receptor source: a man aged 18-30 years who had mild COVID-19 (a few samples of this study predate the infection). Cell type and time point are not known.

In this sample, this clonotype turned up a few times. The rearrangement joins TRBV7-6 to TRBJ2-5; D is perhaps TRBD2 (7 bases). The CDR3 consists of 13 residues. Looked up from germline, CDR1 is SGHVS and CDR2 is FNYEAQ. Trimming removed 9 bases at V and 1 base at J, with 12 bases between. CDR3 bases: TGTGCCAGTTCTCGGGGGGCCCAAGAGACCCAGTACTTC. Its translation: CASSRGAQETQYF.

This clonotype was recorded many times. This chain links TRBV10-1 with TRBJ2-3; D gene unclear. The CDR3 is 12 residues long. Looked up from germline, CDR1 is WNHNN and CDR2 is SYGVQD (reference sequence). The V gene lost 8 bases and the J gene lost 3 bases, with 9 bases spanning the gap. CDR3 in amino acids: CASGENTDTQYF. The CDR3 bases are TGCGCCAGCGGGGAAAATACAGATACGCAGTATTTT.

Only a few counts were recorded for this clonotype. This chain joins TRBV5-4 and TRBJ2-2; 12 nucleotides agree with TRBD2. Germline trimming cut 4 bases from V and 5 bases from J; bases unmatched to any gene: 6. CDR1 and CDR2 (germline): SGHNT, YYREEE (reference sequence). The CDR3 has 16 residues. CDR3 sequence: CASSKGLAGNTGELFF. The DNA of the CDR3 is TGTGCCAGCAGCAAAGGACTAGCGGGGAATACCGGGGAGCTGTTTTTT.

In its sample, this clonotype was seen a few times. V and J are TRBV12-2 and TRBJ1-2. TRBV12-2 is marked as a pseudogene. There are 18 residues in the CDR3. CDR3 region: CASRLGRYIRSSVYGYTF. Written as DNA, the CDR3 is TGTGCAAGTCGCTTAGGCCGTTATATACGATCATCGGTCTATGGCTACACCTTC.

The chain has TRBV5-6 and TRBJ1-5, with TRBD1 matching over 7 bases. The germline CDR1 and CDR2 sequences are SGHDT and YYEEEE. This CDR3 is built from 14 residues. J lost 13 bases, V lost 4 bases, and 14 bases had no gene match. CDR3 amino acids: CASSPAGTDLPQHF. The CDR3 nucleotides are TGTGCCAGCAGCCCTGCCGGGACAGACCTGCCGCAGCATTTT.

This sequence joins TRBV7-9 and TRBJ1-2; no clear D. CDR3 length equals 15 residues. With 4 bases removed from V and 5 bases from J, the gap between germline ends came to 17 bases. The germline CDR1 and CDR2 sequences are SEHNR and FQNEAQ (reference sequence). The CDR3 region is CASSYTPSTKYGYTF. The CDR3, as DNA: TGTGCCAGCAGCTATACTCCGTCGACGAAATATGGCTACACCTTC.

There are a few counts of this clonotype. The chain links TRBV10-3 to TRBJ2-1; 8 nucleotides align to TRBD2. The germline V gene has CDR1 ENHRY and CDR2 SYGVKD. This CDR3 has 13 residues. Trimming took 10 bases from V and 8 from J; bases not matched to a gene: 10. The CDR3 sequence is CATVGTSRYEQFF. The CDR3 region has the DNA TGTGCCACCGTCGGGACTAGTAGGTATGAGCAGTTCTTC.

The genes are TRBV6-5 and TRBJ1-6; D call uncertain. The CDR3 is 15 residues long. Germline-derived CDR1 and CDR2 are MNHEY and SVGAGI. V lost 5 bases and J 7 bases, leaving 15 bases between the germline ends. CDR3 coding DNA: TGTGCCAGCAGTGCGAGGGTAGCTCCGAATTCACCCCTCCACTTT. As protein: CASSARVAPNSPLHF.

The sample holds a few counts of this clonotype. DNA for the CDR3: TGTGCCAGCAGCTCCCTGGGGGCCGGGGAGCTGTTTTTT. Translated: CASSSLGAGELFF. The chain links TRBV11-2 to TRBJ2-2, with D perhaps TRBD1 or TRBD2 (5 bases each). The germline V gene has CDR1 SGHAT and CDR2 FQNNGV. V lost 4 bases and J lost 6, with 9 bases in between. The CDR3 runs to 13 residues. The full variable domain, completed using reference TRBV11-2 and TRBJ2-2, is EAGVAQSPRYKIIEKRQSVAFWCNPISGHATLYWYQQILGQGPKLLIQFQNNGVVDDSQLPKDRFSAERLKGVDSTLKIQPAKLEDSAVYLCASSSLGAGELFFGEGSRLTVL.

This clonotype was seen a few times. The J gene is TRBJ2-5, the V gene TRBV27; 8 nucleotides line up with TRBD1. After removal of 5 bases from V and 4 bases from J, the junction contained 9 bases not matched to a gene. Germline V gene lookup returns CDR1 MNHEY and CDR2 SMNVEV (reference sequence). The length of the CDR3 is 15 residues. CDR3 residues: CASSPRTGKSETQYF. In DNA form, the CDR3 reads TGTGCCAGCAGTCCACGGACAGGGAAATCAGAGACCCAGTACTTC.

The sample holds a few counts of this clonotype. This sequence joins TRBV29-1 and TRBJ2-7, with unresolved D. V lost 1 base and J lost 7, with 8 bases in between. The CDR3 covers 11 residues. Germline loops: CDR1 SQVTM, CDR2 ANQGSEA. CDR3 sequence reads: CSVEVVGEQYV. The DNA for the CDR3 is TGCAGCGTTGAAGTCGTGGGTGAGCAGTACGTC.

The chain employs TRBV28 and TRBJ1-5, with unresolved D. Germline-derived CDR1 and CDR2 are MDHEN and SYDVKM. Deletions cut 4 bases from V and 3 bases from J, with 1 base between. The CDR3 spans 11 residues. Here the CDR3 DNA reads TGTGCCAGCAGTTACAATCAGCCCCAGCATTTT. The encoded protein is CASSYNQPQHF.

The rearrangement uses TRBV20-1 and TRBJ2-2; D is unresolved. Germline V CDR1 and CDR2: DFQATT, SNEGSKA (reference sequence). This CDR3 is built from 13 residues. Trimming removed 4 bases from V and 1 base from J, with 7 bases in between. The CDR3 sequence: CSAKEQNTGELFF. The CDR3 DNA reads as TGCAGTGCTAAAGAGCAGAACACCGGGGAGCTGTTTTTT.

The chain carries TRBV5-1 and TRBJ1-3; 9 bases are shared with TRBD1. Germline-derived CDR1 and CDR2 are SGHRS and YFSETQ. This CDR3 spans 14 amino acids. Trimming at V came to 4 bases and at J to 8 bases, leaving 7 bases not matched to a gene. The CDR3 DNA sequence: TGCGCCAGCAGCCGAACAGGGGGCGAGGACACCATATATTTT. It yields the protein CASSRTGGEDTIYF.

This clonotype was counted only a few times. The chain links TRBV5-1 to TRBJ2-3; D is ambiguous. Trimming cost V 0 bases and J 0 bases, with 11 bases left between them. The CDR3 has 16 amino acids. Germline CDR1 is SGHRS and CDR2 is YFSETQ. The CDR3 DNA is TGCGCCAGCAGCTTGGAACAGCCTGCTAGCACAGATACGCAGTATTTT. It is translated as CASSLEQPASTDTQYF.